These 31 T cell receptor beta chains came from one sample sequenced in a study of cytomegalovirus exposure and HLA in healthy donors. Primers: 60 Vbeta forward and 13 Jbeta reverse. Here immunoSEQ multiplex PCR was the method, and the copy in TCRdb shows in-frame clones only, minus some. The table records approximately 110,000 clones, more than 60% of them present only once. Sequenced: PBMCs. Receptors originate from a middle-aged woman in good health and CMV-seronegative.

This chain joins TRBV5-8 and TRBJ2-7, with TRBD2 identical over 11 bases. The ends lost 4 bases at V and 3 bases at J; junction bases unmatched: 9. Per germline, CDR1 SGHTS and CDR2 YDEGEE. The CDR3 is 16 amino acids. DNA of the CDR3: TGTGCCAGCAGCCTTGGGACTAGCGGATACGACTACGAGCAGTACTTC. This gives the protein CASSLGTSGYDYEQYF.

V usage is TRBV29-1 and J usage is TRBJ2-1; 7 bases are shared with TRBD1. J was trimmed by 7 bases and V by 7 bases; bases with no gene match: 13. The CDR3 loop spans 14 amino acids. CDR1 and CDR2 (germline): SQVTM, ANQGSEA. CDR3 sequence (DNA): TGCAGCGCCCTCCGACAGGGAAGATGGAATGAGCAGTTCTTC. Protein product: CSALRQGRWNEQFF.

This clone showed up just a few times. The V gene is TRBV4-2, the J gene TRBJ2-3; weak D call: TRBD1 (5 bases). The CDR3 sequence is 14 residues long. Between the trimmed V and J ends, which lost 4 bases and 2 bases, there was a span of 10 bases. Germline assignment: CDR1 LGHNA and CDR2 YNFKEQ. DNA for the CDR3: TGTGCCAGCAGCCTTGGACACGCCACAGATACGCAGTATTTT. Translating it yields CASSLGHATDTQYF.

This rearrangement joins TRBV4-3 to TRBJ1-4; possibly TRBD1 for D (5 bases). Germline V gene data show CDR1 as LGHNA and CDR2 as YSLEER. The CDR3 consists of 15 residues. Trimming took off 0 bases at V and 8 bases at J, with 13 bases between the two ends. The CDR3: CASSQEGGRIEKLFF. The DNA for the CDR3 is TGCGCCAGCAGCCAAGAGGGGGGGAGAATCGAAAAACTGTTTTTT.

The rearrangement joins TRBV14 to TRBJ1-5; the match to TRBD1 covers 10 bases. The V and J ends lost 7 bases and 0 bases, in that order; junction bases with no gene match: 15. This CDR3 contains 19 residues. Looked up from germline, CDR1 is SGHDN and CDR2 is FVKESK. The CDR3 nucleotides read TGTGCCAGCAACGTGGGGCCGGGACAGGGGTGGAATAGCAATCAGCCCCAGCATTTT. As protein: CASNVGPGQGWNSNQPQHF.

This chain joins TRBV7-2 and TRBJ1-6; D uncertain. V lost 2 bases, J lost 7 bases, and 12 bases lay in between. The CDR3 is 15 amino acids. The germline CDR1 and CDR2 sequences are SGHTA and FQGNSA. CDR3 protein: CASSLRRGENSPLHF. CDR3 coding DNA: TGTGCCAGCAGCTTAAGGCGTGGAGAAAATTCACCCCTCCACTTT.

The chain recombines TRBV28 with TRBJ2-7; D call uncertain. CDR1 MDHEN and CDR2 SYDVKM come from the germline V gene. The CDR3 has 15 residues. Deletions cut 2 bases from V and 1 base from J, with 12 bases between. The CDR3 region has the DNA TGTGCCAGCAGTTTAAACACCCCCGGGTCCTACGAGCAGTACTTC. It specifies CASSLNTPGSYEQYF.

The chain has TRBV7-6 and TRBJ1-1; 10 bases match TRBD1. The germline V gene encodes CDR1 SGHVS and CDR2 FNYEAQ. Trimming took 5 bases from V and 5 from J; bases not matched to a gene: 5. CDR3 size: 14 residues. The CDR3 is CASSLDRGRTEAFF. The CDR3 nucleotides read TGTGCCAGCAGCCTTGACAGGGGGCGGACTGAAGCTTTCTTT.

This clone was detected once. The chain combines TRBV4-1 with TRBJ2-1, with 9 bases that match TRBD2. Germline assignment: CDR1 MGHRA and CDR2 YSYEKL. V trimming: 1 base; J trimming: 1 base; junction bases outside the gene matches: 8. CDR3 size: 18 residues. The CDR3 coding sequence is TGCGCCAGCAGCCAAGTCTTGGCTAGCGGGAATTCCTACAATGAGCAGTTCTTC. Amino acids: CASSQVLASGNSYNEQFF.

The chain recombines TRBV5-1 with TRBJ2-7, with 8 bases lining up with TRBD1. CDR1 and CDR2 (germline): SGHRS, YFSETQ. The CDR3 sequence is 13 residues long. Trimming cost V 2 bases and J 6 bases; bases outside gene matches: 4. CDR3 sequence reads: CASSLGTGREQYF. CDR3 in DNA: TGCGCCAGCAGCTTAGGGACAGGCCGCGAGCAGTACTTC.

The V call is TRBV6-5, the J call TRBJ1-5; D may be TRBD1 (6 bases). The V end lost 5 bases, the J end lost 3 bases, and 11 bases lay between the germline ends. This CDR3 is 14 amino acids long. Germline CDR1 and CDR2: MNHEY and SVGAGI. The CDR3, as DNA: TGTGCCAGCAGTCACAGGGAGCCCAATCAGCCCCAGCATTTT. It encodes CASSHREPNQPQHF.

The chain carries TRBV25-1 and TRBJ2-5, with 7 positions matching TRBD2. This CDR3 spans 16 amino acids. V shed 4 bases, J shed 5 bases, and the junction held 13 bases outside the gene matches. CDR1 MGHDK and CDR2 SYGVNS come from the germline V gene. In DNA form, the CDR3 reads TGTGCCAGCAGTGCAAGGGTGGGAGGGCCCGTGGAGACCCAGTACTTC. Protein product: CASSARVGGPVETQYF.

The V call is TRBV7-6, the J call TRBJ2-2; 14 nucleotides align to TRBD2. Trimming cost V 5 bases and J 0 bases; bases outside gene matches: 11. CDR1 SGHVS and CDR2 FNYEAQ come from the germline V gene. The CDR3 runs to 20 residues. The CDR3 loop is CASSARTSGRHFANTGELFF. DNA for the CDR3: TGTGCCAGCAGCGCCAGGACTAGCGGGAGGCATTTCGCGAACACCGGGGAGCTGTTTTTT.

The gene calls are TRBV12-2 and TRBJ2-5; TRBD2 reflects the table's D call only, with no check against the DNA. TRBV12-2 represents a pseudogene. The CDR3 is made up of 17 amino acids. DNA of the CDR3: TGTGCAAGTCGCTTCCAGACTAGCGGGAGGTTTTGGGAGACCCAGTACTTC. The encoded protein is CASRFQTSGRFWETQYF.

The J gene is TRBJ1-6, the V gene TRBV5-6, with a possible D match to TRBD1 (5 bases). The CDR3 is 16 amino acids. CDR1 is SGHDT, CDR2 YYEEEE, per germline. V lost 2 bases and J lost 2, with 11 bases in between. In nucleotides, the CDR3 is TGTGCCAGCAGCTTCGGTGGGGCTGCCTATAATTCACCCCTCCACTTT. Protein product: CASSFGGAAYNSPLHF. Drawing the rest from reference TRBV5-6 and TRBJ1-6, the complete variable domain is DAGVTQSPTHLIKTRGQQVTLRCSPKSGHDTVSWYQQALGQGPQFIFQYYEEEERQRGNFPDRFSGHQFPNYSSELNVNALLLGDSALYLCASSFGGAAYNSPLHFGNGTRLTVT.

V gene TRBV7-3 combines with J gene TRBJ1-5, with D uncertain. The V end was cut by 4 bases, the J end by 4 bases, with 8 bases between. The germline gives CDR1 SGHTA, CDR2 FQGTGA. The CDR3 loop spans 13 amino acids. Here the CDR3 DNA reads TGTGCCAGCAGCTGGGGAGTGAATCAGCCCCAGCATTTT. This codes for CASSWGVNQPQHF.

The gene calls are TRBV5-6 and TRBJ2-6; possible D gene TRBD1, 7 bases. CDR1 is SGHDT, CDR2 YYEEEE, per germline. This CDR3 is built from 17 residues. Trimming stripped 0 bases from V and 2 bases from J, with 12 bases between. CDR3 protein: CASSLAGGGAGANVLTF. The CDR3 coding sequence is TGTGCCAGCAGCTTGGCAGGGGGAGGAGCTGGGGCCAACGTCCTGACTTTC.

The chain couples TRBV7-2 to TRBJ2-1; a weak D match, TRBD2 (6 bases). Germline values: CDR1 SGHTA, CDR2 FQGNSA. With 8 bases removed from V and 9 bases from J, the gap between germline ends came to 17 bases. This CDR3 spans 13 amino acids. In DNA form, the CDR3 reads TGTGCCAGCGGGCGGGATCATCTTAGTGAGCAGTTCTTC. Translation: CASGRDHLSEQFF.

In its sample, this clone ranks as medium-sized. The chain employs TRBV25-1 and TRBJ2-7; D ambiguous. Between the trimmed V and J ends, which lost 1 base and 6 bases, there was a span of 13 bases. The germline CDR1 and CDR2 sequences are MGHDK and SYGVNS. The CDR3 consists of 14 residues. CDR3: CASSESGEVSEQYF. DNA of the CDR3: TGTGCCAGCAGTGAATCCGGTGAGGTAAGCGAGCAGTACTTC.

The chain recombines TRBV14 with TRBJ2-3; D remains unclear. Germline CDR1 reads SGHDN; CDR2 reads FVKESK. Trimming shortened V by 1 base and J by 3 bases, and 17 bases separated the two germline ends. CDR3 length: 17 amino acids. The CDR3 sequence: CASSQGRSQFRTDTQYF. The CDR3 region has the DNA TGTGCCAGCAGCCAAGGGCGGTCTCAATTTAGAACAGATACGCAGTATTTT.

The chain carries TRBV19 and TRBJ1-1; the D is unclear. V gave up 6 bases and J gave up 0 bases, with 2 bases separating them. From germline, CDR1 is LNHDA and CDR2 SQIVND (reference sequence). This CDR3 region has 11 residues. Written as DNA, the CDR3 is TGTGCCAGTAGCATGAACACTGAAGCTTTCTTT. Translation: CASSMNTEAFF. The full variable domain, rest sourced from reference TRBV19 and TRBJ1-1, is DGGITQSPKYLFRKEGQNVTLSCEQNLNHDAMYWYRQDPGQGLRLIYYSQIVNDFQKGDIAEGYSVSREKKESFPLTVTSAQKNPTAFYLCASSMNTEAFFGQGTRLTVV.

There are a few counts of this clone. This CDR3 is CASREGSGGQNEQFF. In DNA, the CDR3 is TGCGCCAGCAGGGAGGGCAGCGGGGGGCAAAATGAGCAGTTCTTC. V usage is TRBV5-1 and J usage is TRBJ2-1; 9 positions match TRBD2. The germline gives CDR1 SGHRS, CDR2 YFSETQ. With 5 bases clipped from V and 7 bases from J, the junction kept 10 bases outside the gene matches. The CDR3 extends over 15 amino acids.

This clone showed up just once. The chain combines TRBV5-1 with TRBJ2-2; 8 positions match TRBD1. Germline CDR1 is SGHRS and CDR2 is YFSETQ. The CDR3 runs 17 residues. Trimming removed 4 bases from V and 0 bases from J; junction bases left unmatched: 8. CDR3 in amino acids: CASSTDRGRANTGELFF. The CDR3 DNA follows: TGCGCCAGCAGCACCGACAGGGGCCGCGCGAACACCGGGGAGCTGTTTTTT.

The V call is TRBV11-1, the J call TRBJ1-2, with 8 bases matching TRBD1. Germline-derived CDR1 and CDR2 are SGHAT and FQDESV (reference sequence). V gave up 6 bases and J gave up 4 bases; unmatched junction bases: 10. CDR3 length: 15 residues. The CDR3 spells CASSVRGPTSYGYTF. In DNA, the CDR3 is TGTGCCAGCAGTGTCAGGGGGCCGACTTCCTATGGCTACACCTTC.

The chain links TRBV7-2 to TRBJ2-5; D uncertain. From germline, CDR1 is SGHTA and CDR2 FQGNSA. The V end lost 2 bases, the J end lost 4 bases, and 14 bases lay between the germline ends. This CDR3 region has 15 residues. The CDR3 nucleotides are TGTGCCAGCAGCTTAACTGGTAGCCGAGGAGAGACCCAGTACTTC. Encoded protein: CASSLTGSRGETQYF. The variable domain in full, with the rest retrieved from reference TRBV7-2 and TRBJ2-5, is GAGVSQSPSNKVTEKGKDVELRCDPISGHTALYWYRQSLGQGLEFLIYFQGNSAPDKSGLPSDRFSAERTGGSVSTLTIQRTQQEDSAVYLCASSLTGSRGETQYFGPGTRLLVL.

The rearrangement links TRBV12-5 to TRBJ2-1; no clear D gene. CDR1 is LGHNT and CDR2 is FRNRAP in the germline V gene. The CDR3 has 13 residues. Trimming removed 6 bases at V and 6 bases at J, with 12 bases between. The CDR3 nucleotides read TGTGCTAGTGGGTACGGTTCGGGCAATGAGCAGTTCTTC. Amino acids: CASGYGSGNEQFF.

The chain has TRBV5-1 and TRBJ1-2; TRBD1 matches at 10 bases. Germline CDR1 reads SGHRS; CDR2 reads YFSETQ. The CDR3 length is 15 residues. Germline trimming cut 3 bases from V and 6 bases from J; bases unmatched to any gene: 8. CDR3 DNA: TGCGCCAGCAGCTCTAAGACAGGGGGCAGCGATGGCTACACCTTC. Residues: CASSSKTGGSDGYTF.

The chain has TRBV2 and TRBJ2-3; D perhaps matches TRBD2 (5 bases). The V gene's germline CDR1 is SNHLY and CDR2 FYNNEI. V was trimmed by 6 bases and J by 8 bases, leaving 15 bases between them. The CDR3 runs to 13 residues. CDR3 DNA sequence: TGTGCCAGCAGCGTGAGCGTCCGGGGTACGCAGTATTTT. This encodes CASSVSVRGTQYF.

The chain has TRBV2 and TRBJ2-1; TRBD1 matches at 7 bases. This CDR3 spans 13 amino acids. Germline values: CDR1 SNHLY, CDR2 FYNNEI. V dropped 3 bases and J dropped 5; count of bases not matched to a gene: 1. CDR3 in amino acids: CASSEGQNNEQFF. CDR3 in DNA: TGTGCCAGCAGTGAGGGACAGAACAATGAGCAGTTCTTC.

The V and J genes are TRBV6-4 and TRBJ1-2; D is possibly TRBD1 (5 bases). The germline CDR1 and CDR2 sequences are MRHNA and SNTAGT. This CDR3 is 17 amino acids long. V was cut by 6 bases and J by 2 bases, with 22 bases left in between. The CDR3 loop reads CASREILRVLRNYGYTF. In DNA form, the CDR3 reads TGTGCCAGCAGGGAAATACTCAGGGTTCTTCGGAACTATGGCTACACCTTC.

This chain connects TRBV9 to TRBJ2-1; TRBD1 matches 10 bases. This CDR3 region has 16 residues. Losses at the gene ends were 2 bases for V and 6 bases for J; bases not matched to a gene: 8. Germline values: CDR1 SGDLS, CDR2 YYNGEE. In nucleotides, the CDR3 is TGTGCCAGCAGCGTGGAGGGGACAGGGGCAGGCAATGAGCAGTTCTTC. Protein: CASSVEGTGAGNEQFF.